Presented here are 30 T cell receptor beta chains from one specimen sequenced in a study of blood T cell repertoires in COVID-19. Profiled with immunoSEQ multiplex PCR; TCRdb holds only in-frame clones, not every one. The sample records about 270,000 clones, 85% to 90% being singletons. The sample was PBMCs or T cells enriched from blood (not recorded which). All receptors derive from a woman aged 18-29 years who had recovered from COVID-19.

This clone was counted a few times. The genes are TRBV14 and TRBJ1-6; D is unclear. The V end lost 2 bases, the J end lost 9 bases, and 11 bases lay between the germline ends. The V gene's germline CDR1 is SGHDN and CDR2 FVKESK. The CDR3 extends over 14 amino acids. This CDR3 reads CASSQIFSRSPLHF. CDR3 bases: TGTGCCAGCAGCCAAATCTTTAGCCGTTCACCCCTCCACTTT.

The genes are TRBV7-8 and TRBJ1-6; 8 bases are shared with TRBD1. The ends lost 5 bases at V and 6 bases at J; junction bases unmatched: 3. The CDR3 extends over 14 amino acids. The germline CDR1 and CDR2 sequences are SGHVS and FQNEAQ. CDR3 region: CASSQDRANSPLHF. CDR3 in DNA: TGTGCCAGCAGCCAGGACAGGGCTAATTCACCCCTCCACTTT.

The CDR3 reads CASSLVGASGGGYTF. As DNA, the CDR3 is TGTGCCAGCAGTTTAGTAGGGGCGTCGGGCGGTGGCTACACCTTC. The chain has TRBV28 and TRBJ1-2; D possibly corresponds to TRBD1 (5 bases). Trimming took 2 bases from V and 7 from J, leaving 17 bases between them. CDR3 length equals 15 residues. Looked up from germline, CDR1 is MDHEN and CDR2 is SYDVKM.

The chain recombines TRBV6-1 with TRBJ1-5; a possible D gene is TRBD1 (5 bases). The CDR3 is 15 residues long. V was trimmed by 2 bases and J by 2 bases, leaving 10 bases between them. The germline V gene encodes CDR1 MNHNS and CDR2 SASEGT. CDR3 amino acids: CASSESSGGNQPQHF. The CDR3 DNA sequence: TGTGCCAGCAGTGAATCTTCGGGGGGCAATCAGCCCCAGCATTTT.

The CDR3 loop reads CASTETAGKTQYF. CDR3 DNA sequence: TGTGCCAGTACTGAGACGGCAGGAAAAACCCAGTACTTC. The chain couples TRBV19 to TRBJ2-5; no firm D call. The CDR3 covers 13 residues. The germline V gene has CDR1 LNHDA and CDR2 SQIVND (reference sequence). Deletions cut 7 bases from V and 8 bases from J, with 17 bases between.

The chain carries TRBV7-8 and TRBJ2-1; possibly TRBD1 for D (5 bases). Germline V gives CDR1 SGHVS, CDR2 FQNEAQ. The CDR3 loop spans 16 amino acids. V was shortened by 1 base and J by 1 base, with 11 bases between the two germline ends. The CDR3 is CASSLGGPGSYNEQFF. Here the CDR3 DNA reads TGTGCCAGCAGCTTAGGGGGCCCCGGGTCCTACAATGAGCAGTTCTTC.

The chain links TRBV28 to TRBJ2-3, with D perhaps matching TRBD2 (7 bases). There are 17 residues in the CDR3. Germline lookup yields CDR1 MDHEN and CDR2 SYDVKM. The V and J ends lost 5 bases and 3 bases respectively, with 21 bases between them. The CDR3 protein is CASSAQRGGAFTDTQYF. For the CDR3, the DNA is TGTGCCAGCAGTGCCCAACGAGGGGGGGCATTTACAGATACGCAGTATTTT.

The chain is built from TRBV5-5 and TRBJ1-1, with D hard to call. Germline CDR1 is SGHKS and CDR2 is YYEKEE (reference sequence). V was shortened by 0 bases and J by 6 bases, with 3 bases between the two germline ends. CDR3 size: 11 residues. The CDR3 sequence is CASSLVAEAFF. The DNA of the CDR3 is TGTGCCAGCAGCTTGGTCGCTGAAGCTTTCTTT.

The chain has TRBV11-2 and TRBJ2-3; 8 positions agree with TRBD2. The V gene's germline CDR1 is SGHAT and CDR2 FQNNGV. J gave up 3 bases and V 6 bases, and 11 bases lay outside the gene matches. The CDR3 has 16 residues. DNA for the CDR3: TGTGCCAGCAGTCCCTTAGCGGGGATCTATACAGATACGCAGTATTTT. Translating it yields CASSPLAGIYTDTQYF. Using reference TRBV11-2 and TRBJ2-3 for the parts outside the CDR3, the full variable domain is EAGVAQSPRYKIIEKRQSVAFWCNPISGHATLYWYQQILGQGPKLLIQFQNNGVVDDSQLPKDRFSAERLKGVDSTLKIQPAKLEDSAVYLCASSPLAGIYTDTQYFGPGTRLTVL.

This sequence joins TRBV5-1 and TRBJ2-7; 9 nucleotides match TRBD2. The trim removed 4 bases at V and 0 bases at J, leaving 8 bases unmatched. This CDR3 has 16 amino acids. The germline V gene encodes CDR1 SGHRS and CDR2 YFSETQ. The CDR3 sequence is CASSLQGGGDSYEQYF. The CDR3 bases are TGCGCCAGCAGCCTCCAAGGCGGGGGGGACTCCTACGAGCAGTACTTC.

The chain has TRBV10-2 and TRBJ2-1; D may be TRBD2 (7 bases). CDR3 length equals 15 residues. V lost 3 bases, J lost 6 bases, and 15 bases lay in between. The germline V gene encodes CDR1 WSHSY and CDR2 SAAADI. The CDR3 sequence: CASSEMGGPRNEQFF. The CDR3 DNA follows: TGCGCCAGCAGTGAAATGGGGGGGCCTCGCAATGAGCAGTTCTTC.

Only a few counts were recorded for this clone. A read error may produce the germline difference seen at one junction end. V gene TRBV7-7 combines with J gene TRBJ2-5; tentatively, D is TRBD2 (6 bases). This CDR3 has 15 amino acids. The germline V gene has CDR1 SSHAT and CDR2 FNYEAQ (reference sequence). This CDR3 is CASSLAVRGLETQYF. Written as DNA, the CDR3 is TGTGCTAGCAGCTTAGCGGTGCGGGGATTGGAGACCCAGTACTTC.

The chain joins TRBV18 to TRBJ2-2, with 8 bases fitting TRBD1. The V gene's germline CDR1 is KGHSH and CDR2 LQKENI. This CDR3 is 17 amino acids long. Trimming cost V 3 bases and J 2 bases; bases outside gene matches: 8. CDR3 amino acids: CASSPIPGQANTGELFF. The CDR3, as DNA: TGTGCCAGCTCACCGATTCCGGGACAGGCAAACACCGGGGAGCTGTTTTTT.

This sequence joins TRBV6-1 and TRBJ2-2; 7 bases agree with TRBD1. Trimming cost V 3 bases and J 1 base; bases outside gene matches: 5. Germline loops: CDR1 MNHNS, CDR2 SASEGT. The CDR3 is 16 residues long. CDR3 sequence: CASSEWTGENTGELFF. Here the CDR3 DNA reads TGTGCCAGCAGTGAGTGGACAGGAGAGAACACCGGGGAGCTGTTTTTT.

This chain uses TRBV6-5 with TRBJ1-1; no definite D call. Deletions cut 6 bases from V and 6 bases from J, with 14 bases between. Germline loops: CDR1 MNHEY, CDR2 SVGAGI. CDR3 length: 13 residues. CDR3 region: CASSRSPSSEAFF. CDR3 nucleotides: TGTGCCAGCAGCCGGTCACCTTCGTCTGAAGCTTTCTTT.

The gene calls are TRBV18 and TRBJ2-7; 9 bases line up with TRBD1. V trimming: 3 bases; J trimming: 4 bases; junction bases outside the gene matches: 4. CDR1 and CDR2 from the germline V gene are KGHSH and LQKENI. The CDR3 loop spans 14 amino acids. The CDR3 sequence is CASSPGQGKYEQYF. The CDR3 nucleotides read TGTGCCAGCTCACCGGGACAGGGCAAGTACGAGCAGTACTTC.

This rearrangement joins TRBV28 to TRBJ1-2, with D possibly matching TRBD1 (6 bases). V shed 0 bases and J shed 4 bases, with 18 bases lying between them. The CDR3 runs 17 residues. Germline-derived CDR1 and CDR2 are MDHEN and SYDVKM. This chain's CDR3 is CASSLWAGAADGYGYTF. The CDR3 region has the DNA TGTGCCAGCAGTTTATGGGCAGGGGCTGCTGATGGCTATGGCTACACCTTC.

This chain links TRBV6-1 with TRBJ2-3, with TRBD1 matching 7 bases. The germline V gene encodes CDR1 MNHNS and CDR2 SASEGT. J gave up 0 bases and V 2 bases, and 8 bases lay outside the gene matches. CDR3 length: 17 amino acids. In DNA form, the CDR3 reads TGTGCCAGCAGTGAACTTCAGGGGGACCGAAGCACAGATACGCAGTATTTT. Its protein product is CASSELQGDRSTDTQYF.

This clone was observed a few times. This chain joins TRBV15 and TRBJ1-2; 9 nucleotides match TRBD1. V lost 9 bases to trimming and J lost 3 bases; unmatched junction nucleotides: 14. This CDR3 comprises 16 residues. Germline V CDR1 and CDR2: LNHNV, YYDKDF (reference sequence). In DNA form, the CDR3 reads TGTGCCACTCCCGGAACGAATACAGGGGGCTACTATGGCTACACCTTC. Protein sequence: CATPGTNTGGYYGYTF.

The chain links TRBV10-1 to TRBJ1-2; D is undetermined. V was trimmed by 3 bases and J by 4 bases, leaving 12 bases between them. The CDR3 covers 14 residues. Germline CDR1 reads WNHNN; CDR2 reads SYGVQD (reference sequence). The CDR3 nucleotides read TGCGCCAGCAGTGAAGTGAGAGGGTCCTATGGCTACACCTTC. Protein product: CASSEVRGSYGYTF.

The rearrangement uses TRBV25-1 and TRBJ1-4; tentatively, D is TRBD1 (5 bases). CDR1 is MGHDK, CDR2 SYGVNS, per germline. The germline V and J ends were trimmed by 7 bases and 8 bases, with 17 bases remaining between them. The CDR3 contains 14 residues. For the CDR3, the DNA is TGTGCCAGCACCCGAACGGGCCAGGGAGAAAAACTGTTTTTT. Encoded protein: CASTRTGQGEKLFF.

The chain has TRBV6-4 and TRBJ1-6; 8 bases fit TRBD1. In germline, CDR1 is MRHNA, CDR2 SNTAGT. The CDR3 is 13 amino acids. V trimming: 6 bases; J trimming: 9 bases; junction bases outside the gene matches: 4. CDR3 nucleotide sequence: TGTGCCAGCAGACGGACAGGGAGTTCACCCCTCCACTTT. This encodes CASRRTGSSPLHF.

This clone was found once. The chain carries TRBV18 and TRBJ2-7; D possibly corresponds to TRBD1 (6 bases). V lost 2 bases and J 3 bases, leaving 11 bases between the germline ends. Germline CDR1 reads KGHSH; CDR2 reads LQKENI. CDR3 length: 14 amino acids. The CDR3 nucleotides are TGTGCCAGCTCACCATCCAGGGACAACTACGAGCAGTACTTC. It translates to CASSPSRDNYEQYF.

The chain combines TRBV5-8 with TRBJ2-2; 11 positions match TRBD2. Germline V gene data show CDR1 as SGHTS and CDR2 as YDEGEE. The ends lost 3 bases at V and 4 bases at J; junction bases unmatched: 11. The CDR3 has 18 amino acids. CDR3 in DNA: TGTGCCAGCAGCTCCAACTTACTAGCGGGGGCCTTCACCGGGGAGCTGTTTTTT. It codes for CASSSNLLAGAFTGELFF.

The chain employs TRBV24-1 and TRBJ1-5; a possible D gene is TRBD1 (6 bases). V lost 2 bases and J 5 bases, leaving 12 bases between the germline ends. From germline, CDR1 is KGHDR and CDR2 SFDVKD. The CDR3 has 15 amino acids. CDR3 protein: CATSDSGTLHQPQHF. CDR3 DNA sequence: TGTGCCACCAGTGATTCCGGGACACTTCATCAGCCCCAGCATTTT.

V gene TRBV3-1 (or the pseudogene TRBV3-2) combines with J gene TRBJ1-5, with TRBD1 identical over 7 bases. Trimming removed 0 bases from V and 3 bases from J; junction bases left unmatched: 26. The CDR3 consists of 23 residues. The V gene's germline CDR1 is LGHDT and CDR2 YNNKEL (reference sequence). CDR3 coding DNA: TGTGCCAGCAGCCAAGAAACCTCGTGGGACAGAGAAAATTTTGGGGAAAACAATCAGCCCCAGCATTTT. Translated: CASSQETSWDRENFGENNQPQHF.

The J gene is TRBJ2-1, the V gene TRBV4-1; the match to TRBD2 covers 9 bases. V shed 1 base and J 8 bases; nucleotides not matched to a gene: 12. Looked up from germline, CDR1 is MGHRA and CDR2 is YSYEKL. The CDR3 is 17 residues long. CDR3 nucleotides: TGCGCCAGCAGCCAAGGTCGCGGGGGGGCCCCCGGAGATGAGCAGTTCTTC. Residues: CASSQGRGGAPGDEQFF.

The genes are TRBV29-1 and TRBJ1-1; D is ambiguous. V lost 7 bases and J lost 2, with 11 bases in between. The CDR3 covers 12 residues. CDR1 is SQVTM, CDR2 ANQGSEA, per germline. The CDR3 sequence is CSGKRLNTEAFF. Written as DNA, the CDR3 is TGCAGCGGGAAACGACTAAACACTGAAGCTTTCTTT.

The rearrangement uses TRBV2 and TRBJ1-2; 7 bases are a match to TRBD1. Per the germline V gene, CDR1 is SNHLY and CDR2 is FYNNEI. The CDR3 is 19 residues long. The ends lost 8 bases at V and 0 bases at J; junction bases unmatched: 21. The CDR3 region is CASPRDVGTEMRANYGYTF. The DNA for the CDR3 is TGTGCCAGCCCAAGAGATGTGGGGACAGAAATGCGAGCTAACTATGGCTACACCTTC. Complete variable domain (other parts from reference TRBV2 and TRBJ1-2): EPEVTQTPSHQVTQMGQEVILRCVPISNHLYFYWYRQILGQKVEFLVSFYNNEISEKSEIFDDQFSVERPDGSNFTLKIRSTKLEDSAMYFCASPRDVGTEMRANYGYTFGSGTRLTVV.

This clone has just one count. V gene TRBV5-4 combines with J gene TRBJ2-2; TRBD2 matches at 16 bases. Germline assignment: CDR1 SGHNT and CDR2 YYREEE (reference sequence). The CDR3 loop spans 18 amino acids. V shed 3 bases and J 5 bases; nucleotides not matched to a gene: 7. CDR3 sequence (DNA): TGTGCCAGCAGCTCTGGGACTAGCGGGGGGGCCCGTACCGGGGAGCTGTTTTTT. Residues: CASSSGTSGGARTGELFF.